What follows describes a single TCR beta chain. This sample is part of a study of blood T cell repertoires in COVID-19. Losses at the gene ends were 3 bases for V and 6 bases for J; bases not matched to a gene: 7. Germline V gene data show CDR1 as MNHNS and CDR2 as SASEGT. The CDR3 covers 14 residues. Generated by immunoSEQ multiplex PCR, the TCRdb table keeps only in-frame clones and is missing some. The repertoire holds about 410,000 clones, roughly nine tenths seen once, with 1.5% to 2% in the top ten. Enrolled through a virtual design, the participants were between roughly 18 and 100 years of age and came from about two dozen US areas.

The sample comprised PBMCs or T cells enriched from blood (not recorded which). This TCR was sampled from a woman aged 25 to 39 who had recovered from COVID-19. This chain joins TRBV6-1 and TRBJ1-2, with 7 bases aligning to TRBD1. In nucleotides, the CDR3 is TGTGCCAGCAGTGAGACCCTGACAGGGCATGGCTACACCTTC. As protein: CASSETLTGHGYTF.